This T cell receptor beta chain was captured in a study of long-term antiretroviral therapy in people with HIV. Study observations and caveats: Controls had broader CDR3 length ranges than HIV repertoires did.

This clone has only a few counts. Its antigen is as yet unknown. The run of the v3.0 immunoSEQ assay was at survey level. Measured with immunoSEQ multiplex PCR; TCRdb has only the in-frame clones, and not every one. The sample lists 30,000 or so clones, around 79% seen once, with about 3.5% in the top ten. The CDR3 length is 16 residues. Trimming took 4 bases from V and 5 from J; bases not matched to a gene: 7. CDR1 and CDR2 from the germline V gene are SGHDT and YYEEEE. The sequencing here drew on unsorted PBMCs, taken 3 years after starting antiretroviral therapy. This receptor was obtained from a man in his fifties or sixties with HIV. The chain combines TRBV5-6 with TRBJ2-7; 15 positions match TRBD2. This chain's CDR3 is CASSRSGTSGRNEQYF. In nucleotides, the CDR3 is TGTGCCAGCAGCCGTTCCGGGACTAGCGGGAGGAACGAGCAGTACTTC.